This T cell receptor (beta chain) stems from a study of shared clonotypes between healthy human individuals (dated by TCRdb to 2019 to 2021). Regarding the study in general: The cohort included three men and a couple of women between 18 and 49 years of age. For each donor, CD4 naive and CD4 memory were each given three plates, CD8 naive was given two plates, and CD8 memory was given one plate. The study deeply sequenced blood TCR repertoires of about 5 healthy adults to estimate repertoire size and the extent of clonotype sharing between individuals. To increase sequencing depth and limit assay-specific biases, TCR repertoire library preparation and sequencing were carried out by different laboratories using diverse techniques. Leukapheresis yielded between about 0.8 and 8.9 billion PBMCs per donor.

Using the deep immunoSEQ assay, multiplex PCR amplified TCR CDR3 regions from genomic DNA. Extracted genomic DNA from each cell subset was distributed evenly across all wells of several immunoSEQ 96-well plates, and each plate was treated as a replicate. For sorted subsets, each replicate PCR was loaded with roughly 0.2 ug genomic DNA, equivalent to approximately 27,000 T cell genomes. Purified libraries were measured with a Qubit 3.0 fluorometer, size-checked on a Bioanalyzer 2100, and measured again with the KAPA Library Quantification kit. A separate single-read 150-cycle Illumina NextSeq 550 flow cell was used to sequence each immunoSEQ 96-well plate. Per the source publication's procedure: The immunoSEQ output contained only junctional sequences without quality scores, so filtering could not match that applied to full-length reads. Sequences were annotated with PyIR, a Python wrapper for IgBLAST v1.9, using IMGT germline references to assign V/J genes and CDR3. Reads were filtered out if the reads had weak V/J assignments (E-value above 1e-6), no CDR3, stop codons, out-of-frame junctions, or ambiguous translated residues. V3J clonotypes were defined as sequences sharing the same inferred V gene, J gene, and CDR3 amino acid sequence. To compute the percentage overlap between repertoires, the number of shared unique clonotypes was divided by the size of the smaller repertoire. Three approaches were used to assess repertoire richness: RTK rarefaction, the Chao1 estimator, and Recon v2.1 estimates of unobserved clonotypes. Generation probabilities for all TCRbeta clonotypes obtained by the gDNA method from a handful of donors were computed using OLGA. TCRdb re-hosts the immuneACCESS table, in-frame sequences only. Its copies lack some clones; in the studies checked, an unresolved V gene accounts for under half of them, and the cause for the rest is not known. The V and J calls and the clone size are those of that table, but D and trimming were determined from the DNA. In all, the sample holds a few million clones, and over 85% of those were seen once. Of the sample, around 0.4% is held by the ten largest clones.

What the work shows at the level of the full study, not this receptor alone: Pairwise subsampling led to the expectation that sequencing depth would affect the degree of clonotype sharing among donors. Naive subsets generally had larger estimated clonotype richness than memory subsets. Clonotypes shared by all four sorted-subset donors showed higher generation probabilities than non-shared clonotypes. Even with the large sequencing depth, rarefaction of the sorted-subset datasets indicated that sequencing was incomplete. Approximately 4.8% of naive CD4, 3.5% of naive CD8, roughly 2.4% of memory CD4, and around 0.42% of memory CD8 clonotypes were shared across a few donors. Because the study included a small number of donors, the genetic and exposure-history diversity represented was limited. Sampling was restricted to blood, and TCR repertoires in tissues likely differ from the TCR repertoires found in blood.

Healthy HIV-negative adults with no recently reported acute infections or vaccinations were included as donors. All donors were Caucasian adults living in Nashville, Tennessee, USA. CD4+ T cells were enriched by magnetic negative selection, after which naive cells were positively selected on CD45RA and the negative fraction was taken as the memory subset. After blood collection by leukapheresis, PBMCs were isolated using Ficoll-Histopaque density gradient centrifugation and then cryopreserved in the vapor phase of liquid nitrogen. Purity and quantity of every magnetically sorted T cell population were checked by analytical flow cytometry. From each sorted fraction, genomic DNA was isolated and quantified by UV absorbance on a Nanodrop 2000c. As for this clone: Its antigen is currently not known. No clone much larger than this one lies a single base away; base qualities are absent.

Ends trimmed: V by 4 bases, J by 1 base; bases unmatched to a gene: 7. The CDR3 holds 16 amino acids from the cysteine to the phenylalanine. The CDR3 DNA has 48 bases and is translated from base 1. CDR1 is given as SGHNT and CDR2 as YENEEA, both from the germline V gene. This clonotype was obtained from a young man in good health. Some clones in this sample may be carry-over from other donors' samples. Recombination connected TRBV11-3 to TRBJ2-3, with 8 junctional bases fitting TRBD1. Source material: naive CD4+ T cells from PBMCs. The cell subset or site label for this specimen denotes: CD45RA+ positively selected. The CDR3 protein is CASSSGLTGGTDTQYF. The DNA reads as follows: TGTGCCAGCAGCTCTGGCCTGACAGGGGGCACAGATACGCAGTATTTT.